Each of the 27 T cell receptor beta chains below was sequenced from the same sample in a study of response to subunit inactivated influenza vaccine (dated 2018 in TCRdb). The library was generated by RT-PCR. The sample was run on an Illumina HiSeq 2500. The public reads were run again by TCRdb, first through fastp at Q25 and then through MiXCR, and only productive beta chains were kept. Each entry merges the rows of one CDR3 protein and shows their most common DNA and genes. This sample has about 610,000 distinct CDR3 sequences in its table, and around 15% of those were observed once. The top ten hold around 10% of the sample. Sequenced material: PBMCs from blood, taken roughly 12 days after vaccination. These receptors originate from a man aged 45-65 years who received an inactivated influenza vaccine. Donor details come from another sample of the same person, matched by shared clones.

This clonotype turned up a few times. J is TRBJ2-7 and V is TRBV5-5; 8 nucleotides agree with TRBD1. J was trimmed by 2 bases and V by 2 bases; bases with no gene match: 6. Germline V gene sequence: CDR1 SGHKS, CDR2 YYEKEE (reference sequence). The length of the CDR3 is 15 residues. The CDR3: CASSFGGQAAYEQYF. DNA for the CDR3: TGTGCCAGCAGCTTCGGGGGACAGGCGGCCTACGAGCAGTACTTC.

This clonotype was detected only a few times. J is TRBJ2-1 and V is TRBV12-3 or TRBV12-4; the D gene is possibly TRBD2 (6 bases). Trimming shortened V by 6 bases and J by 15 bases, and 15 bases separated the two germline ends. The CDR3 contains 11 residues. CDR3 nucleotides: TGTGCCAGCAGCCAAAGCGGGTCACGGTTCTTC. Translated: CASSQSGSRFF.

This clonotype has only a few counts. V gene TRBV12-3 or TRBV12-4 combines with J gene TRBJ2-7; 12 bases are a match to TRBD2. The CDR3 loop spans 16 amino acids. The V gene end was trimmed by 5 bases and the J gene end by 1 base; junction bases not matched to a gene: 6. In DNA, the CDR3 is TGTGCCAGCAGTCCGATCCTAGCGGGAGGGTCCTACGAGCAGTACTTC. This encodes CASSPILAGGSYEQYF.

This clonotype was detected a few times. The chain links TRBV27 to TRBJ2-3; the D gene is possibly TRBD2 (6 bases). Germline V CDR1 and CDR2: MNHEY, SMNVEV (reference sequence). The CDR3 covers 14 residues. Trimming removed 1 base from V and 6 bases from J, with 11 bases in between. CDR3 sequence reads: CASSLLGEADTQYF. The CDR3 DNA is TGTGCCAGCAGTTTATTGGGGGAGGCGGATACGCAGTATTTT.

The V and J genes are TRBV28 and TRBJ2-7; 10 bases align to TRBD2. Trimming at V came to 7 bases and at J to 7 bases, leaving 10 bases not matched to a gene. The CDR3 has 14 residues. Germline V gene data show CDR1 as MDHEN and CDR2 as SYDVKM. The CDR3 protein is CASISSGSIREQYF. The CDR3 DNA follows: TGTGCCAGCATTTCTAGCGGGAGCATAAGGGAGCAGTACTTC.

The rearrangement uses TRBV19 and TRBJ2-2; D gene ambiguous. CDR1 and CDR2 from the germline V gene are LNHDA and SQIVND (reference sequence). CDR3 length: 13 amino acids. V was pared by 5 bases and J by 7 bases, with 11 bases between. The CDR3 nucleotides are TGTGCCAGTAGTCCCACGCAGGTCGGGGAGCTGTTTTTT. It codes for CASSPTQVGELFF.

J is TRBJ1-5 and V is TRBV10-3, with D uncertain. The V end was cut by 6 bases, the J end by 4 bases, with 10 bases between. The CDR3 has 13 residues. Germline lookup yields CDR1 ENHRY and CDR2 SYGVKD. CDR3 loop: CAISREKNQPQHF. CDR3 DNA: TGTGCCATCAGCCGGGAAAAGAATCAGCCCCAGCATTTT.

The rearrangement links TRBV20-1 to TRBJ2-3; D is perhaps TRBD2 (6 bases). The germline CDR1 and CDR2 sequences are DFQATT and SNEGSKA (reference sequence). The germline V and J ends were trimmed by 7 bases and 5 bases, with 13 bases remaining between them. CDR3 size: 12 residues. CDR3 bases: TGCAGTGATGGGGGGTCAAAAGATACGCAGTATTTT. Translated: CSDGGSKDTQYF.

The sample holds a few counts of this clonotype. The V gene is TRBV12-3 or TRBV12-4, the J gene TRBJ1-5; TRBD1 agrees at 12 bases. CDR3 length equals 15 residues. V gave up 4 bases and J gave up 7 bases; unmatched junction bases: 5. CDR3 sequence (DNA): TGTGCCAGCAGTTCCGGGACAGGGGGCCGGCAGCCCCAGCATTTT. Encoded protein: CASSSGTGGRQPQHF.

The chain joins TRBV30 to TRBJ1-2; no clear D gene. The CDR3 has 13 amino acids. CDR1 is GTSNPN and CDR2 is SVGIG in the germline V gene (reference sequence). V lost 0 bases, J lost 8 bases, and 13 bases lay in between. CDR3 bases: TGTGCCTGGAGTGTAAACGGGAACGCAGGCTACACCTTC. This codes for CAWSVNGNAGYTF.

The chain recombines TRBV2 with TRBJ2-3; 9 bases line up with TRBD2. CDR1 is SNHLY and CDR2 is FYNNEI in the germline V gene. The trim removed 4 bases at V and 3 bases at J, leaving 5 bases unmatched. This CDR3 contains 15 residues. Here the CDR3 DNA reads TGTGCCAGCAGTGTAGCGGGAGCGGGAACAGATACGCAGTATTTT. Translated: CASSVAGAGTDTQYF.

This clonotype was recorded a few times. The chain's CDR3 is CATSRGQGSYNEQFF. CDR3 in DNA: TGTGCCACCAGCAGGGGACAGGGCTCCTACAATGAGCAGTTCTTC. The chain has TRBV15 and TRBJ2-1, with TRBD1 matching 9 bases. This CDR3 has 15 residues. Germline V gives CDR1 LNHNV, CDR2 YYDKDF (reference sequence). Trimming cost V 3 bases and J 0 bases; bases outside gene matches: 0.

This clonotype turned up a few times. The J gene is TRBJ2-1, the V gene TRBV20-1; 9 bases line up with TRBD2. The CDR3 covers 15 residues. Germline V gene lookup returns CDR1 DFQATT and CDR2 SNEGSKA (reference sequence). The J segment lost 5 bases and the V segment lost 7 bases, leaving 12 bases of the junction unmatched. The CDR3 is CSGSGLAPFNNEQFF. The CDR3 DNA reads TGCAGTGGAAGCGGACTAGCGCCCTTTAACAATGAGCAGTTCTTC.

This clonotype showed up just a few times. The V and J genes are TRBV10-3 and TRBJ2-6, with TRBD1 matching over 9 bases. This CDR3 contains 18 residues. CDR1 and CDR2 (germline): ENHRY, SYGVKD. V was clipped by 8 bases and J by 0 bases; unmatched bases: 11. CDR3 loop: CAIRDRVTISSGANVLTF. CDR3 sequence (DNA): TGTGCCATCCGGGACAGGGTGACTATAAGCTCTGGGGCCAACGTCCTGACTTTC.

J is TRBJ2-6 and V is TRBV24-1, with TRBD1 matching over 8 bases. The J segment lost 2 bases and the V segment lost 4 bases, leaving 3 bases of the junction unmatched. The germline V gene encodes CDR1 KGHDR and CDR2 SFDVKD. CDR3 size: 16 residues. As DNA, the CDR3 is TGTGCCACCAGTGAACGACAGGGGCCTGGGGCCAACGTCCTGACTTTC. This translates into CATSERQGPGANVLTF.

CDR3 sequence (DNA): TGTGCCAGTACGAGCCTACCGGGACTAGGCTCCTACGAGCAGTACTTC. Translation: CASTSLPGLGSYEQYF. The V and J genes are TRBV6-2 or TRBV6-3 and TRBJ2-7; 8 nucleotides agree with TRBD2. The junction had 13 bases not matched to a gene; V was cut back by 9 bases and J by 0 bases. This CDR3 spans 16 amino acids. The germline CDR1 and CDR2 sequences are MNHEY and SVGEGT.

This clonotype was observed a handful of times. The gene calls are TRBV29-1 and TRBJ2-3, with D maybe TRBD2 (6 bases). The CDR3 is 13 amino acids. Germline CDR1 SQVTM, CDR2 ANQGSEA. Between the trimmed V and J ends, which lost 4 bases and 4 bases, there was a span of 12 bases. This CDR3 is CSVVFGGADTQYF. The CDR3, as DNA: TGCAGCGTTGTCTTCGGGGGTGCAGATACGCAGTATTTT.

This chain uses TRBV29-1 with TRBJ2-7; TRBD2 might be the D (5 bases). Germline V gene sequence: CDR1 SQVTM, CDR2 ANQGSEA. The CDR3 has 15 residues. V lost 2 bases and J lost 2, with 16 bases in between. CDR3 nucleotides: TGCAGCGTTGAACTTAATGCCGGGGTTCCCTACGAGCAGTACTTC. As protein: CSVELNAGVPYEQYF.

The rearrangement joins TRBV4-3 to TRBJ2-7; weak D call: TRBD1 (5 bases). CDR3 length equals 16 residues. The ends were cut back, 4 bases at V and 1 base at J, with 17 bases in the middle. The germline V gene encodes CDR1 LGHNA and CDR2 YSLEER. The CDR3 DNA follows: TGCGCCAGCAGCCTCCAGCCAGCCGACAGTTCCTACGAGCAGTACTTC. It yields the protein CASSLQPADSSYEQYF.

Only a few counts were recorded for this clonotype. The chain carries TRBV15 and TRBJ1-1; D not certain. Germline CDR1 and CDR2: LNHNV and YYDKDF (reference sequence). This CDR3 is 14 amino acids long. Trimming removed 0 bases from V and 5 bases from J, with 10 bases in between. In DNA, the CDR3 is TGTGCCACCAGCAGAGATCGGGTGAGGACTGAAGCTTTCTTT. Translated: CATSRDRVRTEAFF.

This clonotype has at least ten counts. The rearrangement joins TRBV19 to TRBJ2-6; D uncertain. Germline CDR1 LNHDA, CDR2 SQIVND (reference sequence). The CDR3 length is 13 residues. Trimming took off 8 bases at V and 2 bases at J, with 7 bases between the two ends. In DNA form, the CDR3 reads TGTGCCAGTGGTGTTACTGGGGCCAACGTCCTGACTTTC. As protein: CASGVTGANVLTF. Full variable domain (rest looked up from reference TRBV19 and TRBJ2-6): DGGITQSPKYLFRKEGQNVTLSCEQNLNHDAMYWYRQDPGQGLRLIYYSQIVNDFQKGDIAEGYSVSREKKESFPLTVTSAQKNPTAFYLCASGVTGANVLTFGAGSRLTVL.

The rearrangement uses TRBV5-1 and TRBJ2-1; 15 bases align to TRBD2. With 3 bases clipped from V and 0 bases from J, the junction kept 7 bases outside the gene matches. The germline V gene has CDR1 SGHRS and CDR2 YFSETQ. The CDR3 consists of 19 residues. DNA for the CDR3: TGCGCCAGCAGCTCCGGACTAGCGGGAGGGCCGAGCTCCTACAATGAGCAGTTCTTC. Its protein product is CASSSGLAGGPSSYNEQFF.

This clonotype was seen a few times. J is TRBJ2-3 and V is TRBV12-3 or TRBV12-4; perhaps TRBD2 as D (5 bases). Trimming took 8 bases from V and 3 from J, leaving 15 bases between them. The CDR3 has 14 amino acids. Here the CDR3 reads CASRNSERTDTQYF. As DNA, the CDR3 is TGTGCCAGCCGGAATAGCGAAAGGACAGATACGCAGTATTTT.

This clonotype came up a few times. V usage is TRBV5-1 and J usage is TRBJ2-1; 11 bases match TRBD2. Unmatched junction bases numbered 11, after V lost 3 bases and J lost 0 bases. Germline assignment: CDR1 SGHRS and CDR2 YFSETQ. This CDR3 is 19 amino acids long. The CDR3 spells CASSSPGTSGPSSYNEQFF. CDR3 DNA sequence: TGCGCCAGCAGCTCGCCCGGGACTAGCGGCCCGAGCTCCTACAATGAGCAGTTCTTC.

This clonotype has only a few counts. The gene calls are TRBV2 and TRBJ1-5; no firm D call. V gave up 4 bases and J gave up 0 bases, with 10 bases separating them. Germline lookup yields CDR1 SNHLY and CDR2 FYNNEI. CDR3 size: 15 residues. Written as DNA, the CDR3 is TGTGCCAGCAGTGTATGGTGGTATAGCAATCAGCCCCAGCATTTT. This gives the protein CASSVWWYSNQPQHF.

The chain has TRBV7-8 and TRBJ2-1; D call uncertain. V was clipped by 1 base and J by 4 bases, with 20 bases between them. Germline CDR1 SGHVS, CDR2 FQNEAQ. The CDR3 runs to 18 residues. The CDR3 here is CASSLGPRIRGQYNEQFF. Written as DNA, the CDR3 is TGTGCCAGCAGCTTAGGCCCCAGAATCCGTGGGCAATACAATGAGCAGTTCTTC.

The chain combines TRBV28 with TRBJ2-7; D is ambiguous. The CDR3 has 17 residues. Germline V gene data show CDR1 as MDHEN and CDR2 as SYDVKM. Trimming took 3 bases from V and 6 from J, leaving 24 bases between them. The CDR3 here is CASSFILRLGQSGEQYF. The CDR3 DNA sequence: TGTGCCAGCAGTTTTATCCTCAGGTTAGGGCAGTCCGGCGAGCAGTACTTC.